The entry below describes one T cell receptor (beta chain). In germline, CDR1 is SGHDT, CDR2 YYEEEE. CDR3 length: 16 amino acids. V lost 0 bases to trimming and J lost 0 bases, with 10 bases between them. This entry is derived from a study of T cells after posttransplantation cyclophosphamide. Clones were read by immunoSEQ multiplex PCR, and TCRdb kept only the in-frame ones, dropping some. The table has approximately 12,000 clones, about 1.9% seen once; the top ten hold 15% to 17%. Busulfan-fludarabine conditioning, marrow transplant, and cyclophosphamide on days +3 and +4 were administered. The sequence was collected from a male patient aged 25-45 years who received an allogeneic stem cell transplant from a related donor, was CMV-positive, and had no GVHD. Some T cells may arise from the graft donor. The starting material was PBMCs, obtained after allogeneic stem cell transplant with posttransplant cyclophosphamide. The chain couples TRBV5-6 to TRBJ2-1, with a possible D match to TRBD1 (5 bases). CDR3 sequence (DNA): TGTGCCAGCAGCTTGGAGGGGCCGAGCTCCTACAATGAGCAGTTCTTC. It codes for CASSLEGPSSYNEQFF.